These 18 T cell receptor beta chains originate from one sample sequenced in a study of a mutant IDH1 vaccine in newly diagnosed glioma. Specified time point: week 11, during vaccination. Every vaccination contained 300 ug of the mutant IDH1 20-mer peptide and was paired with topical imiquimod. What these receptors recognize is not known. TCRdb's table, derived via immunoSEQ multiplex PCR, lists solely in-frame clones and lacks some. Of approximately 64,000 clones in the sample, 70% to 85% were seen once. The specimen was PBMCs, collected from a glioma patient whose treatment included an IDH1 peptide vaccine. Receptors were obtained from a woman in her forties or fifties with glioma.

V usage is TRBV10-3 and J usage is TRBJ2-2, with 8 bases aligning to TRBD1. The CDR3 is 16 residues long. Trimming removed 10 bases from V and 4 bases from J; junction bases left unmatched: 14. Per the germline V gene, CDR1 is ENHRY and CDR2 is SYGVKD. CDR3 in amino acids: CATQSQGAGGTGELFF. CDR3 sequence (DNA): TGTGCCACCCAAAGCCAGGGGGCCGGGGGCACCGGGGAGCTGTTTTTT.

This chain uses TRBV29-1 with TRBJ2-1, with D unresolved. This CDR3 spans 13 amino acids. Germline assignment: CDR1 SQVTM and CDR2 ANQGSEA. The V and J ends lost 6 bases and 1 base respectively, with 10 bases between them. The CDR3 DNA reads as TGCAGCGTGGCTAGTAGGTCCTACAATGAGCAGTTCTTC. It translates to CSVASRSYNEQFF.

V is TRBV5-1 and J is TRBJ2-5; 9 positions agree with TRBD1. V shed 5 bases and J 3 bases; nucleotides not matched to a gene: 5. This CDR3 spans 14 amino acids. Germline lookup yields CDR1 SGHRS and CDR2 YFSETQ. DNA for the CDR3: TGCGCCAGCAGACTGGGACAGGGTGAAGAGACCCAGTACTTC. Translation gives CASRLGQGEETQYF.

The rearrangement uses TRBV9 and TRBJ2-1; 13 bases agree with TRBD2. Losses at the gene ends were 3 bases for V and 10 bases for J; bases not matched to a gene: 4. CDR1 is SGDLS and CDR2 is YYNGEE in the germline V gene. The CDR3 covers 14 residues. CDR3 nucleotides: TGTGCCAGCAGCGCCGGGACTAGCGGGGAAGAGCAGTTCTTC. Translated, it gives CASSAGTSGEEQFF.

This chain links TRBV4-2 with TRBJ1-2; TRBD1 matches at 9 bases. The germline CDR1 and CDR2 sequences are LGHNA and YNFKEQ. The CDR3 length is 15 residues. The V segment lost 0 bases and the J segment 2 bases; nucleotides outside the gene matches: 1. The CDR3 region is CASSQDDRGNYGYTF. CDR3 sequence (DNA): TGTGCCAGCAGCCAAGACGACAGGGGGAACTATGGCTACACCTTC.

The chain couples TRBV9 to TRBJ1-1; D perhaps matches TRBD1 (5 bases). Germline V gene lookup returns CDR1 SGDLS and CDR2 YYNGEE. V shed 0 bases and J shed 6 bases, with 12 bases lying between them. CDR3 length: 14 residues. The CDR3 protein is CASSVVTGDPEAFF. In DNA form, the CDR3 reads TGTGCCAGCAGCGTAGTTACAGGAGACCCTGAAGCTTTCTTT.

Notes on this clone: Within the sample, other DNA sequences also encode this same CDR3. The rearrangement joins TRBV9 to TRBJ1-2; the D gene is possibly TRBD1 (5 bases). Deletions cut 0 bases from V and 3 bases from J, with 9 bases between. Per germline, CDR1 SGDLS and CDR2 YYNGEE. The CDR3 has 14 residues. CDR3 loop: CASSVGRGDYGYTF. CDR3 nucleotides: TGTGCCAGCAGCGTAGGACGAGGGGACTATGGCTACACCTTC.

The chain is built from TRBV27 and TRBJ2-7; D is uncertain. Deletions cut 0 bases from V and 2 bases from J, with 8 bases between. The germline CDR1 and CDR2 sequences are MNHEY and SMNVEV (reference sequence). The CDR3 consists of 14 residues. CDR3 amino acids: CASSLSKGTYEQYF. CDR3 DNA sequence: TGTGCCAGCAGTTTATCAAAAGGGACCTACGAGCAGTACTTC.

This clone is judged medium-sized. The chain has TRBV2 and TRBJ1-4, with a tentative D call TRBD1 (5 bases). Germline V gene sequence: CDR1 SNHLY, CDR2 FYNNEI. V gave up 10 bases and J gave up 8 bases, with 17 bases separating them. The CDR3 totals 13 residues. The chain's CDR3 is CATSTGGEEKLFF. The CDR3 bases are TGTGCCACTTCGACGGGAGGGGAGGAAAAACTGTTTTTT.

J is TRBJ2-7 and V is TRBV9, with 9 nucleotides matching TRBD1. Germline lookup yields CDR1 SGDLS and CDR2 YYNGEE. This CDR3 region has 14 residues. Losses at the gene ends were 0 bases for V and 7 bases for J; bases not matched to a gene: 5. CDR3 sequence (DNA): TGTGCCAGCAGCGTAGGCGGGACAGGGTGGGAGCAGTACTTC. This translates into CASSVGGTGWEQYF.

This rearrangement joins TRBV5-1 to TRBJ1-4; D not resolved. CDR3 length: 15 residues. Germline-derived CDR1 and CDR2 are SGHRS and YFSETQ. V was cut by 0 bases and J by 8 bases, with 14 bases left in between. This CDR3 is CASSLGSATLEKLFF. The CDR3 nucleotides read TGCGCCAGCAGCTTGGGGAGCGCCACTTTGGAAAAACTGTTTTTT.

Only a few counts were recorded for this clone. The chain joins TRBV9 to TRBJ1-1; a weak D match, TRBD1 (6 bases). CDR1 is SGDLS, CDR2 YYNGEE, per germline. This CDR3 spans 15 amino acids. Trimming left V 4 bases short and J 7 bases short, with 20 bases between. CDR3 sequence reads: CASSILQGKQVEAFF. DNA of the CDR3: TGTGCCAGCAGCATATTACAGGGAAAACAGGTTGAAGCTTTCTTT.

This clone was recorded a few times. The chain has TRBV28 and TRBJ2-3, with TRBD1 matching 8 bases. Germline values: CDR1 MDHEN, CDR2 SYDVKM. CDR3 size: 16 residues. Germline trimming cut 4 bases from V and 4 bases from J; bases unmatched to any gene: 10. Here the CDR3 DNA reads TGTGCCAGCAGTTCTAGTTCGGAACAGGGGGCAGATACGCAGTATTTT. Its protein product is CASSSSSEQGADTQYF.

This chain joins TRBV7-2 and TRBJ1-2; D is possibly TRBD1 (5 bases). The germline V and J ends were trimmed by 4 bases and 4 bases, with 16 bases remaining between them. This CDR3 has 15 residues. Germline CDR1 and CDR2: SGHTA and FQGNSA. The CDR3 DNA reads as TGTGCCAGCAGCTCCGCTTCAGGGTCCTCCTATGGCTACACCTTC. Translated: CASSSASGSSYGYTF.

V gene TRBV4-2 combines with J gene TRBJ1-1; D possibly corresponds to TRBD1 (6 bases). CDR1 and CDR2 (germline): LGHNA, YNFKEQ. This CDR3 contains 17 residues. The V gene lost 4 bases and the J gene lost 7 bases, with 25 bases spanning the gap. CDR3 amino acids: CASSRVRGTGPLVEAFF. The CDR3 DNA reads TGTGCCAGCAGCCGAGTTAGGGGAACAGGGCCCCTGGTTGAAGCTTTCTTT.

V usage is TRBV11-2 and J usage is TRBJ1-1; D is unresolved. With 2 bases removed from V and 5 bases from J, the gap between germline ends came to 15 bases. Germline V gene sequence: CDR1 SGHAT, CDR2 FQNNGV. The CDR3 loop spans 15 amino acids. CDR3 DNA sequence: TGTGCCAGCAGCTTACAGTCATCCTACCAAACTGAAGCTTTCTTT. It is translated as CASSLQSSYQTEAFF.

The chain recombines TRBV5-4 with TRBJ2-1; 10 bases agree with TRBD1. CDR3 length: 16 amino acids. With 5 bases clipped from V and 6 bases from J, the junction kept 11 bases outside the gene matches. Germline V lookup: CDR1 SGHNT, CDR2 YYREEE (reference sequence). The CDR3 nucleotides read TGTGCCAGCAGGGGAGCGTGGGACAGGGGCTCCAATGAGCAGTTCTTC. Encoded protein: CASRGAWDRGSNEQFF. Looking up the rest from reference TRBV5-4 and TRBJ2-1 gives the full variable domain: ETGVTQSPTHLIKTRGQQVTLRCSSQSGHNTVSWYQQALGQGPQFIFQYYREEENGRGNFPPRFSGLQFPNYSSELNVNALELDDSALYLCASRGAWDRGSNEQFFGPGTRLTVL.

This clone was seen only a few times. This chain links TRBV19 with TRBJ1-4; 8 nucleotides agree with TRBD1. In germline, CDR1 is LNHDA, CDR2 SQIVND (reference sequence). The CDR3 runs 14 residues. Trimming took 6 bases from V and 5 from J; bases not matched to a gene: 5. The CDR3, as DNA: TGTGCCAGTAGCGACAGGGGTGGGAATGAAAAACTGTTTTTT. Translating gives CASSDRGGNEKLFF. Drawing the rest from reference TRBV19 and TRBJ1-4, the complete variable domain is DGGITQSPKYLFRKEGQNVTLSCEQNLNHDAMYWYRQDPGQGLRLIYYSQIVNDFQKGDIAEGYSVSREKKESFPLTVTSAQKNPTAFYLCASSDRGGNEKLFFGSGTQLSVL.